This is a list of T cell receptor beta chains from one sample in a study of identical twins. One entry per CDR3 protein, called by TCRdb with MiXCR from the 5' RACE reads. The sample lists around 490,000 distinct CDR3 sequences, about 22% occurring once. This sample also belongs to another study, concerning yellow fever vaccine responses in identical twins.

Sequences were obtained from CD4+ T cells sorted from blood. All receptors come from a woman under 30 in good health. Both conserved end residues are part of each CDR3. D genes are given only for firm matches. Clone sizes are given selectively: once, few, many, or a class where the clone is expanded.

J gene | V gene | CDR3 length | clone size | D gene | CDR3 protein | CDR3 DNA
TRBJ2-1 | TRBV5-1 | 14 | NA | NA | CASSLAFDGNEQFF | TGCGCCAGCAGCTTGGCCTTCGACGGGAATGAGCAGTTCTTC
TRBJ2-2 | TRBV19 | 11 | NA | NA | CASKLSGELFF | TGTGCCAGTAAATTATCCGGGGAGCTGTTTTTT
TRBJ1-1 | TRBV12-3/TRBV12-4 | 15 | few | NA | CASSFMTTQPRLAFF | TGTGCCAGCAGTTTTATGACCACCCAGCCCCGGTTAGCTTTCTTT
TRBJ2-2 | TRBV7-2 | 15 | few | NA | CASSLSWTNTGELFF | TGTGCCAGCAGCTTAAGCTGGACGAACACCGGGGAGCTGTTTTTT
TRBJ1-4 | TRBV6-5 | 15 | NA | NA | CASSYFGGEDEKLFF | TGTGCCAGCAGTTACTTCGGGGGTGAGGATGAAAAACTGTTTTTT
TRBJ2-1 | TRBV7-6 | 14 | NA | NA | CASSGQSKLNEQFF | TGTGCCAGCAGCGGACAGTCAAAACTCAATGAGCAGTTCTTC
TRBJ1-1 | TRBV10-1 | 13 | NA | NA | CASSESWNTEAFF | TGCGCCAGCAGTGAGAGCTGGAACACTGAAGCTTTCTTT
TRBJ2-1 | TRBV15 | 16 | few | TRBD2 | CATSRDLAGEFNEQFF | TGTGCCACCAGCAGAGATCTAGCGGGAGAATTCAATGAGCAGTTCTTC
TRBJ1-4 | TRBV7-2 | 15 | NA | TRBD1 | CASSFFTGGGEKLFF | TGTGCCAGCAGCTTCTTTACAGGGGGGGGTGAAAAACTGTTTTTT
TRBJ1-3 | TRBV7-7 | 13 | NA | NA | CASSPSGSDTIYF | TGTGCCAGCAGCCCCTCAGGGTCGGACACCATATATTTT
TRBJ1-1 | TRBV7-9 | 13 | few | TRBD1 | CASSLSLRGQAFF | TGTGCCAGCAGCTTATCCCTTAGGGGGCAGGCTTTCTTT
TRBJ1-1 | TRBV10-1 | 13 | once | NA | CASSHPGNTEAFF | TGCGCCAGCAGCCACCCCGGGAACACTGAAGCTTTCTTT
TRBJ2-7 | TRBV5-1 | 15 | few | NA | CASSLGGSYLREQYF | TGCGCCAGCAGCTTGGGAGGCAGCTATCTACGGGAGCAGTACTTC
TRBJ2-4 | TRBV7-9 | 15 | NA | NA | CASRGSTLAKNIQYF | TGTGCCAGCAGAGGGTCTACCCTAGCCAAAAACATTCAGTACTTC
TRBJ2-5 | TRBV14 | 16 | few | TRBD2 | CASSQERGGIQETQYF | TGTGCCAGCAGCCAAGAGCGGGGGGGCATACAAGAGACCCAGTACTTC
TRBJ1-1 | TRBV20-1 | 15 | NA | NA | CSASPTRGMNTEAFF | TGCAGTGCTAGTCCCACAAGGGGGATGAACACTGAAGCTTTCTTT
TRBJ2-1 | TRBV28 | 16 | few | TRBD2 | CASISDVAGGDNEQFF | TGTGCCAGCATTTCAGACGTAGCGGGAGGGGACAATGAGCAGTTCTTC
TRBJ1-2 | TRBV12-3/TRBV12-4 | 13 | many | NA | CASSLNRNYGYTF | TGTGCCAGCAGTTTGAACAGGAACTATGGCTACACCTTC
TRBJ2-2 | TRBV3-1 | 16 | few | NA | CASSQGQLVNTGELFF | TGTGCCAGCAGCCAAGGGCAATTAGTCAACACCGGGGAGCTGTTTTTT
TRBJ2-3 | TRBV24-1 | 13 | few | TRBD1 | CATRDRAADTQYF | TGTGCCACCAGGGACAGGGCGGCAGATACGCAGTATTTT
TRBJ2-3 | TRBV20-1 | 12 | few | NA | CSASLHTDTQYF | TGCAGTGCTAGTCTGCACACAGATACGCAGTATTTT